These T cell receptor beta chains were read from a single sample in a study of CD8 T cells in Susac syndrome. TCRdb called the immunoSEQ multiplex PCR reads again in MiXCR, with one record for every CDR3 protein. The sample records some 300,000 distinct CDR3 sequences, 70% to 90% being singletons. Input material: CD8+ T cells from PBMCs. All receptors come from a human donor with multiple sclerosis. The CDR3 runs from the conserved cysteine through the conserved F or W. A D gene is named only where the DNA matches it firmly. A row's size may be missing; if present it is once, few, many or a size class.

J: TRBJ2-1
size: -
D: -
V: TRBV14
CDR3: CASSQRDSYNEQFF
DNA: TGTGCCAGCAGCCAGCGGGACTCCTACAATGAGCAGTTCTTC

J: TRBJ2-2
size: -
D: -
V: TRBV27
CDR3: CASSRLRATGELFF
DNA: TGTGCCAGCAGCCGGTTGAGGGCGACCGGGGAGCTGTTTTTT

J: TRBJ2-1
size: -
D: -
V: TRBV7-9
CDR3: CASSDRLNEQFF
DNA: TGTGCCAGCAGCGACAGGCTGAATGAGCAGTTCTTC

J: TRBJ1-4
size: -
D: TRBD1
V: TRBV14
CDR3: CASSRIGTAPAQSTNEKLFF
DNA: TGTGCCAGCAGTCGCATTGGGACAGCTCCGGCTCAGTCAACTAATGAAAAACTGTTTTTT

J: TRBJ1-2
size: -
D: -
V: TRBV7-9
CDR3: CASSLAGGYGYTF
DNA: TGTGCCAGCAGCTTAGCGGGGGGGTATGGCTACACCTTC

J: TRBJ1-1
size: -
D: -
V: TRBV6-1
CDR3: CASSEAPQGWGTEAFF
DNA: TGTGCCAGCAGTGAAGCACCACAGGGCTGGGGCACTGAAGCTTTCTTT

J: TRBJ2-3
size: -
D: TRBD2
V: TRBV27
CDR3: CASRSGSLVDTQYF
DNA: TGTGCCAGCAGGAGCGGGAGCCTAGTAGATACGCAGTATTTT

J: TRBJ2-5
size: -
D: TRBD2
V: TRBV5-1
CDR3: CASSFQAGGPKETQYF
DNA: TGCGCCAGCAGCTTCCAAGCGGGAGGGCCCAAGGAGACCCAGTACTTC

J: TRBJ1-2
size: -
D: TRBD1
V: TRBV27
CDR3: CASSPGTGRGYTF
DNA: TGTGCCAGCAGTCCCGGGACAGGGCGCGGCTACACCTTC

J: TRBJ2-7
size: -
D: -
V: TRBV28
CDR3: CASSSFTWDLTYGQYF
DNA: TGTGCCAGCAGTTCCTTTACTTGGGACCTCACCTACGGGCAGTACTTC

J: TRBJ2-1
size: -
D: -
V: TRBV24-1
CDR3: CATSDPDRPYNEQFF
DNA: TGTGCCACCAGTGACCCCGACAGACCCTACAATGAGCAGTTCTTC

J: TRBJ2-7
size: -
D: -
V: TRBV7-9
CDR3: CASSLAPGPYISYEQYF
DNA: TGTGCCAGCAGCTTAGCCCCCGGGCCCTATATTTCCTACGAGCAGTACTTC

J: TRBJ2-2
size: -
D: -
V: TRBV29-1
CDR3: CSVGWPELFF
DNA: TGCAGCGTGGGTTGGCCGGAGCTGTTTTTT

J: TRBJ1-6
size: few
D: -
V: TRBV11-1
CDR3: CASSLADRPNSPLHF
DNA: TGTGCCAGCAGCTTAGCAGACAGGCCGAATTCACCCCTCCACTTT

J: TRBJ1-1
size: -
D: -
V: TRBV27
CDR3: CASTSTGNTEAFF
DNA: TGTGCCAGCACATCGACAGGGAACACTGAAGCTTTCTTT

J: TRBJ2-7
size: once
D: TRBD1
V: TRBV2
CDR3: CASMGQTTYEQYF
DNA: TGTGCCAGCATGGGACAGACGACCTACGAGCAGTACTTC